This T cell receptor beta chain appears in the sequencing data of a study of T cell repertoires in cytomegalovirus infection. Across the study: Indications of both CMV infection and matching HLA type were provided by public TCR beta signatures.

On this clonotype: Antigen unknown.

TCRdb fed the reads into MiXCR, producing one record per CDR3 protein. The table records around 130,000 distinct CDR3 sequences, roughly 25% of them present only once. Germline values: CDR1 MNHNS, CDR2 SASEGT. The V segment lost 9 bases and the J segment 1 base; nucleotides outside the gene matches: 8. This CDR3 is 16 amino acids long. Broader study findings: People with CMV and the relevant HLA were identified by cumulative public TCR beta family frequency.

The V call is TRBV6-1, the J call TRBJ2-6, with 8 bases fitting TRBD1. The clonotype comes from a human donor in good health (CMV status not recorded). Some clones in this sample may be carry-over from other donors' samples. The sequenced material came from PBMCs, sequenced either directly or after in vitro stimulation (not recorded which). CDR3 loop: CASKGQGRSGANVLTF. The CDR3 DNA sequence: TGTGCCAGTAAAGGACAGGGAAGGTCTGGGGCCAACGTCCTGACTTTC.